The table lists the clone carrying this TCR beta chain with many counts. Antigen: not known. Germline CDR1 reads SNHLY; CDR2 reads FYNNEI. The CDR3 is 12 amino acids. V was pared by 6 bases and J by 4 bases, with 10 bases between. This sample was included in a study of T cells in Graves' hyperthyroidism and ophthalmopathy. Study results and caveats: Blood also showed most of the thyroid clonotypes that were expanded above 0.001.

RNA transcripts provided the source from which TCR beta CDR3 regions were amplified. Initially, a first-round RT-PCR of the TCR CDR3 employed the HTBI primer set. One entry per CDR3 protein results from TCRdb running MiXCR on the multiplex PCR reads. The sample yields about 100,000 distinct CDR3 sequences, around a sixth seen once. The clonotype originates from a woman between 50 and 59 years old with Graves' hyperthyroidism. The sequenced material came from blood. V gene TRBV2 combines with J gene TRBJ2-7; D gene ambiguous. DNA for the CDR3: TGTGCCAGCAGCGTCTCGTGGTACGAGCAGTACTTC. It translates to CASSVSWYEQYF.